Listed below are T cell receptor beta chains from one sample, sequenced in a study of OX40 agonist ivuxolimab in advanced cancers. The table came from immunoSEQ multiplex PCR; TCRdb's copy has only in-frame clones and leaves some out. The sample shows tens of thousands of clones, around 92% of them seen only once. Sample: CD4+ or CD8+ T cells sorted from blood, taken in a trial of the OX40 agonist ivuxolimab. These receptors all come from an adult with an advanced solid tumor such as melanoma, head and neck, liver or kidney cancer. Each CDR3 is given with its conserved first and last residue. The D gene is left open where the match is weak. The size entry is marked missing in some rows and otherwise reads once, few, many or a size class.

TRBD1	TRBJ2-7	TRBV19	NA	CASSPYRDRSLYEQYF	TGTGCCAGTAGTCCGTACCGGGACAGGAGCCTCTACGAGCAGTACTTC
TRBD1	TRBJ2-6	TRBV10-3	once	CAMTGVGANVLTF	TGTGCCATGACAGGGGTTGGGGCCAACGTCCTGACTTTC
NA	TRBJ2-3	TRBV27	NA	CASSFPGLDTQYF	TGTGCCAGCAGTTTCCCAGGGTTGGATACGCAGTATTTT
TRBD2	TRBJ2-7	TRBV5-1	NA	CASSPQLAGLTYEQYF	TGCGCCAGCAGCCCGCAACTAGCGGGGCTAACCTACGAGCAGTACTTC
TRBD2	TRBJ2-1	TRBV4-1	NA	CASSHPIAGGPLYNEQFF	TGCGCCAGCAGCCACCCTATAGCGGGGGGGCCTCTCTACAATGAGCAGTTCTTC
TRBD2	TRBJ2-2	TRBV13	NA	CASSHGLATGELFF	TGTGCCAGCAGCCACGGACTAGCGACCGGGGAGCTGTTTTTT
NA	TRBJ2-7	TRBV7-3	NA	CASSPGRDYEQYF	TGTGCCAGCAGCCCCGGTAGGGACTACGAGCAGTACTTC
NA	TRBJ2-7	TRBV5-4	NA	CASSSGAYEQYF	TGTGCCAGCAGTTCCGGGGCCTACGAGCAGTACTTC
NA	TRBJ2-3	TRBV13	NA	CASSLASRSLDTQYF	TGTGCCAGCAGCTTAGCGAGCAGATCCTTGGATACGCAGTATTTT
NA	TRBJ2-7	TRBV7-9	NA	CASSPPGNSYEQYF	TGTGCCAGCAGCCCCCCGGGGAACTCCTACGAGCAGTACTTC
NA	TRBJ2-3	TRBV15	NA	CATSRSSRSNTDTQYF	TGTGCCACCAGCAGATCGAGCCGCTCGAACACAGATACGCAGTATTTT
TRBD1	TRBJ1-1	TRBV19	few	CASSARDREWGEAFF	TGTGCCAGTAGTGCCCGGGACAGGGAGTGGGGTGAAGCTTTCTTT
NA	TRBJ2-5	TRBV6-5	NA	CASSYGPNQETQYF	TGTGCCAGCAGTTACGGTCCTAACCAAGAGACCCAGTACTTC
NA	TRBJ1-1	TRBV6-5	NA	CASSPQVPRAEAFF	TGTGCCAGCAGTCCCCAGGTCCCGCGGGCTGAAGCTTTCTTT
NA	TRBJ2-1	TRBV6-4	NA	CASSDSNNEQFF	TGTGCCAGCAGTGACTCTAACAATGAGCAGTTCTTC
NA	TRBJ1-6	TRBV5-4	NA	CASNSYNSPLHF	TGTGCCAGCAACAGCTATAATTCACCCCTCCACTTT
NA	TRBJ1-3	TRBV6-1	NA	CASREDLSSGNTIYF	TGTGCCAGCAGGGAGGACTTGAGCTCTGGAAACACCATATATTTT
NA	TRBJ2-7	TRBV19	few	CASTGQTSYEQYF	TGTGCCAGTACGGGCCAAACCTCCTACGAGCAGTACTTC
NA	TRBJ2-3	TRBV5-6	NA	CASSLVASATTDTQYF	TGTGCCAGCAGCTTGGTGGCTAGCGCTACCACAGATACGCAGTATTTT
TRBD1	TRBJ2-5	TRBV5-1	NA	CASGWTGGETQYF	TGCGCCAGTGGGTGGACAGGGGGAGAGACCCAGTACTTC
NA	TRBJ2-5	TRBV27	NA	CASSYVSGQETQYF	TGTGCCAGCAGTTACGTTTCAGGACAAGAGACCCAGTACTTC
NA	TRBJ2-7	TRBV11-3	NA	CASSLVTSREQYF	TGTGCCAGCAGCTTAGTTACATCCCGGGAGCAGTACTTC
NA	TRBJ1-1	TRBV5-1	NA	CASSRPLIGDTEAFF	TGCGCCAGCAGCCGACCCCTGATCGGGGACACTGAAGCTTTCTTT
NA	TRBJ2-5	TRBV10-1	NA	CASSVDRVQETQYF	TGCGCCAGCAGCGTAGACAGAGTGCAAGAGACCCAGTACTTC
NA	TRBJ1-4	TRBV30	NA	CAWSVLRAEGNEKLFF	TGTGCCTGGAGTGTACTAAGGGCAGAGGGTAATGAAAAACTGTTTTTT
TRBD2	TRBJ2-7	TRBV5-6	NA	CASSPGLAHRSSYEQYF	TGTGCCAGCAGTCCGGGACTAGCACACCGCAGCTCCTACGAGCAGTACTTC
NA	TRBJ1-2	TRBV6-1	NA	CASSEFGGYYGYTF	TGTGCCAGCAGTGAATTTGGCGGATACTATGGCTACACCTTC
NA	TRBJ2-1	TRBV7-6	NA	CASSLSPAYNEQFF	TGTGCCAGCAGCCTTTCGCCAGCCTACAATGAGCAGTTCTTC
NA	TRBJ1-2	TRBV13	NA	CASRSSGDLRNGYTF	TGTGCCAGTCGTTCTTCAGGGGACCTTCGAAATGGCTACACCTTC
TRBD1	TRBJ2-6	TRBV9	NA	CASSEGTDEVISGANVLTF	TGTGCCAGCAGCGAGGGGACAGATGAAGTTATCTCTGGGGCCAACGTCCTGACTTTC
TRBD1	TRBJ2-2	TRBV18	NA	CASSHLDRGSAGELFF	TGTGCCAGCTCACACCTGGACAGGGGGAGTGCCGGGGAGCTGTTTTTT
TRBD2	TRBJ2-1	TRBV10-1	NA	CASSELAGGYNEQFF	TGCGCCAGCAGTGAGTTAGCGGGGGGATACAATGAGCAGTTCTTC
NA	TRBJ2-7	TRBV19	NA	CASSNRLGETATSFYEQYF	TGTGCCAGTAGTAATCGCCTGGGGGAGACAGCCACCTCCTTTTACGAGCAGTACTTC
NA	TRBJ2-7	TRBV6-1	NA	CASSDLAREQYF	TGTGCCAGCAGTGACCTAGCTCGCGAGCAGTACTTC
TRBD2	TRBJ2-1	TRBV27	NA	CASSFPGRNEQFF	TGTGCCAGCAGTTTCCCCGGGAGGAATGAGCAGTTCTTC
NA	TRBJ1-3	TRBV4-1	once	CASSRVNTIYF	TGCGCCAGCAGCCGGGTAAACACCATATATTTT
TRBD2	TRBJ2-2	TRBV5-1	once	CASSFTASGARATGELFF	TGCGCCAGCAGCTTTACGGCTAGCGGGGCCCGGGCCACCGGGGAGCTGTTTTTT
NA	TRBJ2-7	TRBV9	NA	CASSVDEWSSYEQYF	TGTGCCAGCAGCGTAGATGAGTGGAGCTCCTACGAGCAGTACTTC
TRBD1	TRBJ1-2	TRBV7-6	NA	CASSLWAGQGTSAGYTF	TGTGCCAGCAGCTTATGGGCCGGACAGGGAACATCAGCTGGCTACACCTTC
NA	TRBJ2-7	TRBV5-5	NA	CASSLAWGYQEQYF	TGTGCCAGCAGCTTGGCCTGGGGTTACCAGGAGCAGTACTTC
NA	TRBJ2-7	TRBV6-1	NA	CASSYGVEQYF	TGTGCCAGCAGTTACGGGGTCGAGCAGTACTTC
NA	TRBJ1-5	TRBV7-6	NA	CASSLAGAGNQPQHF	TGTGCCAGCAGCTTAGCCGGTGCGGGCAATCAGCCCCAGCATTTT
NA	TRBJ1-6	TRBV4-1	NA	CASSPLLSNSPLHF	TGCGCCAGCAGCCCACTCCTATCTAATTCACCCCTCCACTTT
NA	TRBJ2-1	TRBV27	NA	CASSLGDNSYNEQFF	TGTGCCAGCAGTTTGGGGGACAACTCCTACAATGAGCAGTTCTTC
TRBD1	TRBJ2-7	TRBV27	NA	CASSIGTGPYEQYF	TGTGCCAGCAGTATAGGGACAGGCCCCTACGAGCAGTACTTC
NA	TRBJ1-2	TRBV19	NA	CASSIELSGSYGYTF	TGTGCCAGTAGTATAGAGCTGTCCGGATCCTATGGCTACACCTTC
TRBD2	TRBJ2-3	TRBV6-4	NA	CASSETSGGATDTQYF	TGTGCCAGCAGTGAGACTAGCGGGGGGGCCACAGATACGCAGTATTTT
TRBD1	TRBJ2-1	TRBV2	NA	CASRAGTGLANEQFF	TGTGCCAGCAGGGCCGGGACAGGGTTGGCGAATGAGCAGTTCTTC
NA	TRBJ2-7	TRBV11-1	NA	CASSLTRGAYEQYF	TGTGCCAGCAGCTTAACCAGGGGGGCCTACGAGCAGTACTTC
TRBD1	TRBJ2-5	TRBV11-3	NA	CASSFTLYRGSETQYF	TGTGCCAGCAGCTTTACACTGTACAGGGGATCCGAGACCCAGTACTTC
TRBD1	TRBJ1-1	TRBV11-2	NA	CASSPWTGGAGVPEAFF	TGTGCCAGCAGCCCATGGACAGGGGGCGCGGGGGTCCCTGAAGCTTTCTTT
NA	TRBJ2-7	TRBV6-5	NA	CASSYEGRTYEQYF	TGTGCCAGCAGTTATGAGGGCAGAACCTACGAGCAGTACTTC
NA	TRBJ1-2	TRBV4-3	NA	CASSQAPTYGYTF	TGCGCCAGCAGCCAAGCGCCTACCTATGGCTACACCTTC
TRBD2	TRBJ2-7	TRBV7-2	NA	CASSISGGALEQYF	TGTGCCAGCAGCATTAGCGGGGGGGCTCTCGAGCAGTACTTC